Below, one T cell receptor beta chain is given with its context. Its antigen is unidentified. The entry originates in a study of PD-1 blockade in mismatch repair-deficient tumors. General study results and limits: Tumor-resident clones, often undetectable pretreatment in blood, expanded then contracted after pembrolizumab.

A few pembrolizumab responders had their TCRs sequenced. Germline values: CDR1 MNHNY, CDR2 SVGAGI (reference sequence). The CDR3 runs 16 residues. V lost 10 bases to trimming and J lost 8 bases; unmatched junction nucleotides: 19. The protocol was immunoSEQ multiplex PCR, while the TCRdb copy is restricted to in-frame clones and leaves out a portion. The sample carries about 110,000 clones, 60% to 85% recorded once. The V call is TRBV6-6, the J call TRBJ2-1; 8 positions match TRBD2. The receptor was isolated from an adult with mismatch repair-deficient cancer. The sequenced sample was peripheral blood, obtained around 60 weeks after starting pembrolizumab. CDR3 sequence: CATALPSAGAVDEQFF. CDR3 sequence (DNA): TGTGCCACTGCTCTACCCTCAGCGGGAGCGGTGGATGAGCAGTTCTTC.